The 9 T cell receptor beta chains presented below share a single source sample, sequenced in a study of Ad26.COV2.S vaccination and SARS-CoV-2 variants (dated by TCRdb to the early 2020s). The treatment or condition label for this specimen denotes: 15 to 20 received Ad26.COV2.S at low or high dose, single or two shots; several received placebo; per-sample allocation not given. For vaccine and placebo recipients, repertoires were sequenced using samples collected on day 63 after the first injection. Libraries came from the immunoSEQ multiplex PCR assay. The immuneACCESS repertoire file appears here via TCRdb, limited to in-frame rearrangements. These files lack a portion of the clones; in checked studies, under half of the deficit traces to unresolved V genes, and the cause of the others is not known. The sample includes about 350,000 clones, with 80% to 90% observed a single time. Around 3.3% of the sample goes to the ten largest clones.

The material was peripheral blood, obtained in a trial of Ad26.COV2.S vaccine versus placebo. All receptors derive from a person between 18 and 65 years old who received the Ad26.COV2.S COVID-19 vaccine or a placebo.

The chain couples TRBV4-3 to TRBJ1-2; D ambiguous. The CDR3 length is 14 residues. In germline, CDR1 is LGHNA, CDR2 YSLEER. Trimming shortened V by 0 bases and J by 8 bases, and 13 bases separated the two germline ends. The CDR3: CASSQEVSERGYTF. The CDR3 DNA reads TGCGCCAGCAGCCAAGAGGTATCGGAAAGGGGCTACACCTTC.

The chain carries TRBV7-8 and TRBJ2-1, with 7 bases aligning to TRBD2. J was trimmed by 2 bases and V by 5 bases; bases with no gene match: 9. Germline CDR1 and CDR2: SGHVS and FQNEAQ. CDR3 size: 16 residues. CDR3 loop: CASSRGSGIAYNEQFF. CDR3 nucleotide sequence: TGTGCCAGCAGCCGAGGCAGCGGGATCGCCTACAATGAGCAGTTCTTC.

The chain couples TRBV30 to TRBJ1-2, with TRBD1 matching over 11 bases. There are 15 residues in the CDR3. V gave up 3 bases and J gave up 2 bases; unmatched junction bases: 5. CDR1 GTSNPN and CDR2 SVGIG come from the germline V gene (reference sequence). CDR3 coding DNA: TGTGCCTGGAGAACCGGGACAGGGGGAAACTATGGCTACACCTTC. Translating gives CAWRTGTGGNYGYTF.

This clone was detected once. The rearrangement joins TRBV6-5 to TRBJ2-4, with D unclear. Trimming left V 10 bases short and J 5 bases short, with 12 bases between. The CDR3 has 12 amino acids. Looked up from germline, CDR1 is MNHEY and CDR2 is SVGAGI. Here the CDR3 DNA reads TGTGCCACAAGCCCACGGGAAAACATTCAGTACTTC. Its translation is CATSPRENIQYF.

V usage is TRBV5-8 and J usage is TRBJ2-1; D perhaps matches TRBD1 (6 bases). There are 14 residues in the CDR3. V lost 2 bases and J 2 bases, leaving 8 bases between the germline ends. Germline V CDR1 and CDR2: SGHTS, YDEGEE. The CDR3 DNA sequence: TGTGCCAGCAGCTTAGGGGACACCTACAATGAGCAGTTCTTC. This sequence encodes CASSLGDTYNEQFF.

The chain joins TRBV7-9 to TRBJ2-5; D is undetermined. This CDR3 region has 16 residues. V was shortened by 4 bases and J by 2 bases, with 17 bases between the two germline ends. From germline, CDR1 is SEHNR and CDR2 FQNEAQ (reference sequence). The CDR3 reads CASSSDSLGLQETQYF. The DNA for the CDR3 is TGTGCCAGCAGCTCCGACTCTTTGGGGTTACAAGAGACCCAGTACTTC. Complete variable domain (other parts from reference TRBV7-9 and TRBJ2-5): DTGVSQNPRHKITKRGQNVTFRCDPISEHNRLYWYRQTLGQGPEFLTYFQNEAQLEKSRLLSDRFSAERPKGSFSTLEIQRTEQGDSAMYLCASSSDSLGLQETQYFGPGTRLLVL.

The chain is built from TRBV30 and TRBJ2-4; D assignment may be TRBD1 or TRBD2 (6 bases each). This CDR3 spans 14 amino acids. From germline, CDR1 is GTSNPN and CDR2 SVGIG (reference sequence). The germline V and J ends were trimmed by 2 bases and 3 bases, with 11 bases remaining between them. CDR3 residues: CAWSTGASKNIQYF. CDR3 nucleotide sequence: TGTGCCTGGAGTACGGGGGCCAGCAAAAACATTCAGTACTTC.

This chain links TRBV29-1 with TRBJ1-1; D possibly corresponds to TRBD1 (6 bases). Germline CDR1 reads SQVTM; CDR2 reads ANQGSEA. CDR3 length equals 12 residues. V lost 6 bases, J lost 4 bases, and 12 bases lay in between. CDR3: CSVLRGGTEAFF. In nucleotides, the CDR3 is TGCAGCGTCCTCAGGGGCGGCACTGAAGCTTTCTTT.

The chain joins TRBV28 to TRBJ1-2, with D unresolved. This CDR3 region has 14 residues. Between the trimmed V and J ends, which lost 2 bases and 4 bases, there was a span of 11 bases. CDR1 and CDR2 (germline): MDHEN, SYDVKM. CDR3 amino acids: CASSLGAGFYGYTF. CDR3 nucleotide sequence: TGTGCCAGCAGTTTAGGCGCGGGGTTCTATGGCTACACCTTC.